This record concerns one T cell receptor (beta chain) sequence. Its specific antigen is unknown. These data are taken from a study of cytomegalovirus exposure and HLA in healthy donors (dated by TCRdb to 2015 to 2018). Broadly, across the study: In an earlier analysis of roughly 500 of the donors, about 270 Gb of sequence data and 90 million to 120 million unique TCR beta sequences from roughly 190 million T cells were reported. An early release that covered about 600 HLA-typed donors contained about 290 gigabases of sequencing data and approximately 85 million unique TCR sequences. To predict cytomegalovirus infection status, the study combined high-throughput TCR immunosequencing, statistical association of individual TCRs with disease status, and machine learning. A later analysis re-analyzed previously published TCR beta repertoires from roughly 690 donors and added high-resolution HLA genotyping to study TCR occurrence patterns. Both class I and class II loci were covered by HLA typing, at four-digit resolution. In an earlier analysis of 500 to 650 of the donors, high-throughput TCR beta sequencing was used to judge whether each TCR beta V gene segment behaved as functional or pseudogenic. The aim of the study was to test whether cataloging public T cell receptors could identify signatures of past pathogen exposure. Every discovery cohort repertoire had been produced on one sequencing platform. The number of typed donors differed by locus: roughly 620-640 for A, B, C, DRB1 and DQB1; 522 for DQA1; approximately 600 for DPA1; and 450 to 480 for DPB1. Donor age, sex, ethnicity and CMV serostatus were collected together with the repertoire data. In addition to the first cohort of 650 to 800 subjects, a separate validation cohort of approximately 110 different subjects was used. A later genetic analysis took genome-wide SNP genotypes for about 55% of the roughly 670 donors and used that subset as a discovery cohort. In the later analysis, no new phenotypic data were used to find candidate immune exposures; instead, reliance was placed on TCR beta sequences and their occurrence across donors. Across approximately 400 genotyped donors of the cohort, an average of about 240,000 unique TCR beta nucleotide sequences per donor were sequenced, and roughly a sixth of those sequences were non-productive. The study profiled the T cell repertoires of around 700 subjects by immunosequencing and related them to cytomegalovirus serostatus. Because of strong linkage in the cohort, five DR-DQ haplotypes were treated as single units for association and clustering. Of the 398 genotyped donors, 81% were placed in the genetic ancestry cluster associated with self-reported Caucasian donors. Results the study describes overall, beyond this receptor: The study gave a list of under 200 TCR beta chains associated with cytomegalovirus. The sequencing pipeline was judged likely to have produced a cluster of highly shared sequence variants as a technical artifact. In this cohort, only TCR beta chains were sequenced, and detectable features were limited by the absence of alpha or paired-chain data. Because counts were too low, roughly 17 rarely observed V segments, including chromosome 9 orphons, were left out of the earlier analysis of 500 to 750 of the donors. Assigning TCR associations to individual alleles was difficult when HLA alleles, especially DR and DQ, strongly co-occurred. A few of the identified cytomegalovirus-associated TCR beta chains were confirmed in vitro to be specific for cytomegalovirus antigens. In an earlier analysis of around 500 of the donors, most TCR beta V segments appeared in productive rearrangements about 90% or about 30% of the time, broadly matching IMGT annotations. Compared with the approximately 720-donor mean, donors in an Asian-associated ancestry cluster had fewer N-insertions in productive TCRs, according to a later genetic analysis. Several of the top co-occurrence clusters appeared to be linked to parvovirus B19, influenza, CMV and Epstein-Barr virus, according to a later analysis. The only immune exposure information available for the cohort was CMV serostatus. Compared with equally common non-associated chains, HLA-associated TCR beta chains in a later analysis were more clonally expanded and had lower generation probabilities. Correlated functional status among segregating V segments might reflect linkage disequilibrium, but an unknown experimental factor could not be ruled out. In a later analysis, TCR association rates were found to vary across HLA loci, with the most associated TCRs seen for DRB1 alleles and the fewest for HLA-C alleles. The authors suggested that the approach could potentially be generalized to other disease states and immunological phenotypes. Roughly uniform sequencing depth across donors was assumed in presence/absence analyses, although this assumption may not hold. Most TCR sequences were observed very rarely across donors, whereas some public TCRs were present in many individuals. In both the original and validation cohorts, the classifier was reported to diagnose cytomegalovirus status with high specificity and sensitivity. In a later genetic analysis, a missense DCLRE1C variant was associated with V-gene and J-gene trimming of TCR beta chains, and the association was replicated in an independent cohort. A further reported finding was that TCR beta sequences accurately predicted the HLA-A and HLA-B alleles for most subjects in the first cohort. Some IMGT-functional V segments, including TRBV6-2 and TRBV6-3, could not be distinguished by the 87-base-pair reads and were therefore excluded. A later analysis associated about 17,000 TCR beta sequences with specific HLA alleles at a false discovery rate of 0.05. Because some donors lacked HLA typing at each locus, the association tests relied only on the typed subset. Most CMV-associated TCR beta chains appeared to be HLA-restricted in a later analysis, and the HLA associations seemed to be driven largely by CMV exposure.

Library prep was done by the immunoSEQ multiplex PCR assay. A mixture of 60 forward primers for TCR Vbeta segments and 13 reverse primers for TCR Jbeta segments was used in the multiplex PCR. The CDR3 region of rearranged TCR beta genes was amplified from genomic DNA by a multiplex PCR assay. Amplified TCR beta libraries were sequenced as 87-base-pair reads on the Illumina HiSeq System. Per the original workflow: A later analysis counted about 76 million unique TCR beta chains across the 690 or so repertoires, and about 10 million of these chains were shared by at least two donors. Raw reads were error-corrected and collapsed into unique sequences with a nearest-neighbor algorithm that merged closely related sequences to remove PCR and sequencing errors. To assign V, D and J gene segments, CDR3 sequences were aligned to IMGT reference sequences. Each retained sequence needed at least a six-nucleotide match to both a V gene segment and a J gene segment. A rearrangement was called productive if the CDR3 had no stop codons and remained in frame with V and J, and every other rearrangement was called non-productive. Following IMGT convention, CDR3 was defined as the stretch from the second conserved V-encoded cysteine up to the conserved J-encoded phenylalanine. Sequences without an unambiguous match to a single V gene segment were excluded from the earlier analysis of a few hundred of the donors. In an earlier analysis of about 590 of the donors, a V segment was called functional when productive rearrangements were above 56.7%, and segregating when the standard deviation between donors exceeded 5%. A statistical classification framework was built for diagnosing cytomegalovirus status from the catalog of TCR beta chain sequences. In a later analysis, TCR nucleotide sequences were compared against IMGT/GENE-DB human TR gene sequences so that V and J genes could be assigned. In a later analysis, CDR3 sequences and most-parsimonious VDJ recombination scenarios were assigned using the TCRdist pipeline. In a later analysis, each TCR beta chain was defined by its CDR3 amino acid sequence together with its V-gene family, and reads lacking a unique V-gene family were excluded. As a way to deal with suspected cross-contamination and a sequencing artifact, a later analysis dropped 592 nucleotide sequences that were highly shared and had low generation probability. In a later analysis, a clonal expansion index for each public chain was calculated from normalized within-repertoire ranks of inferred template counts. Generation probabilities in a later analysis came from a VDJ recombination model fitted to out-of-frame rearrangements, and those results were checked against IGoR. In a later analysis, TCR-TCR, TCR-HLA and TCR-CMV co-occurrence was scored with hypergeometric tests, and a repertoire-size bias correction was applied to TCR pairs. A later analysis estimated false discovery rates by permuting HLA or CMV assignments 20 times. In a later analysis, co-occurring TCRs were grouped with DBSCAN, and TCRdist sequence similarity was added when clustering was performed within HLA-allele-positive subsets. Co-occurrence clustering excluded repertoires with fewer than 30,000 or more than 120,000 public chains, plus five with anomalous nucleotide sharing. Here the immuneACCESS table is served through TCRdb, limited to in-frame sequences with V and J called. Missing clones are a known gap in these copies; in checked studies unresolved V genes cover under half, and the rest lacks a known reason. The DNA gave D and trimming, while V, J and clone size come from that table. This sample's table carries 100,000 to 150,000 clones. Under 3.5% of the sample belongs to the ten largest clones.

The cohort comprised some 680 healthy bone marrow donors. All cohort members were sampled while nominally healthy, although unrecorded immune exposures were likely present. The donor was CMV seronegative and belonged to the group of 352 seronegative cohort members. A peripheral blood sample was provided by each donor, and peripheral blood mononuclear cells were used for TCR beta sequencing. The Qiagen DNeasy Blood Extraction Kit was used to extract genomic DNA from the blood cell samples. CDR1 and CDR2 (SGHDT, YYEEEE) derive from the germline V gene. The V end gives up 3 bases and the J end 4 bases, leaving 9 bases in the junction not matched to a gene. The CDR3 contains 17 residues, cysteine and phenylalanine counted. The sequence is cut down to CDR3 DNA, 51 bases in frame from base 1.

The sequence links TRBV5-6 to TRBJ2-1; TRBD2 agrees with 11 junctional bases. What was sequenced was PBMCs. The clonotype comes from a young man in good health and CMV-seronegative. This receptor carries the CDR3 CASSSDSGRASYNEQFF. The DNA sequence is as follows: TGTGCCAGCAGCTCCGATAGCGGGAGGGCCTCTTACAATGAGCAGTTCTTC.